The source of this TCR beta chain is a study of blood T cell repertoires in COVID-19. Study-wide background: Sample material is recorded as cDNA or gDNA derived from T cells, B-cell-depleted T cells, or PBMCs.

Clinical history reported by participants formed the basis on which cohorts were assigned. In the authors' workflow: Nucleated cell number was recorded as an estimate derived from reference gene primer amplification. Clones were read by immunoSEQ multiplex PCR, and TCRdb kept only the in-frame ones, dropping some. V and J calls and clone size follow that table, whereas D and trimming were derived from the DNA. Found here are approximately 290,000 clones, approximately 92% of them singletons; the top ten hold 0.95% to 1.2%. V gave up 3 bases and J gave up 6 bases, with 14 bases separating them. Germline CDR1 reads MGHRA; CDR2 reads YSYEKL. The CDR3 runs to 14 residues.

The clonotype was recovered from a woman in her 30s who had recovered from COVID-19. Sequencing input: PBMCs or T cells enriched from blood (not recorded which). The chain links TRBV4-1 to TRBJ1-2; the D gene is possibly TRBD1 (6 bases). CDR3 loop: CASSHPGTSDGYTF. In nucleotides, the CDR3 is TGCGCCAGCAGCCATCCCGGGACATCAGATGGCTACACCTTC.